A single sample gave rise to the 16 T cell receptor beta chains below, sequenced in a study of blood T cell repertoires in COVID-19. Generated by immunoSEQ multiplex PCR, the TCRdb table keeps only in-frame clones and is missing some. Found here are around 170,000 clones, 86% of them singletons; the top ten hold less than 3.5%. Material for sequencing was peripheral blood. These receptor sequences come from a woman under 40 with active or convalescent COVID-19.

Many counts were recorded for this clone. CDR3 DNA: TGTGCCAGCAGCTTGGGGGTGACAGGGTTCAACGAGCAGTACTTC. Translated, it gives CASSLGVTGFNEQYF. The chain links TRBV5-4 to TRBJ2-7, with 7 bases fitting TRBD1. The CDR3 is 15 residues long. V shed 0 bases and J 5 bases; nucleotides not matched to a gene: 8. Germline-derived CDR1 and CDR2 are SGHNT and YYREEE (reference sequence).

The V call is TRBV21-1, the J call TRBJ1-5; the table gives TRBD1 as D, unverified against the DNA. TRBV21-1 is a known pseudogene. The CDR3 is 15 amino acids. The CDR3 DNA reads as TGTGCCAGCAGCAAAATGGGCATTCGAAATCAGCCCCAGCATTTT. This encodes CASSKMGIRNQPQHF.

The CDR3 DNA follows: TGTGCCAGCAGTACGGGACAGGGGGCGCGGGGCTACACCTTC. It is translated as CASSTGQGARGYTF. The rearrangement links TRBV6-5 to TRBJ1-2, with 12 bases aligning to TRBD1. Germline values: CDR1 MNHEY, CDR2 SVGAGI. The CDR3 runs to 14 residues. J was trimmed by 8 bases and V by 5 bases; bases with no gene match: 6.

The CDR3, as DNA: TGTGCCAGTAGTACATACTGGGCTGGGTCCAATGAGCAGTTCTTC. This translates into CASSTYWAGSNEQFF. This sequence joins TRBV19 and TRBJ2-1; D call uncertain. V was trimmed by 4 bases and J by 6 bases, leaving 16 bases between them. The germline V gene encodes CDR1 LNHDA and CDR2 SQIVND (reference sequence). The CDR3 totals 15 residues. Together with reference TRBV19 and TRBJ2-1, the CDR3 gives the full variable domain: DGGITQSPKYLFRKEGQNVTLSCEQNLNHDAMYWYRQDPGQGLRLIYYSQIVNDFQKGDIAEGYSVSREKKESFPLTVTSAQKNPTAFYLCASSTYWAGSNEQFFGPGTRLTVL.

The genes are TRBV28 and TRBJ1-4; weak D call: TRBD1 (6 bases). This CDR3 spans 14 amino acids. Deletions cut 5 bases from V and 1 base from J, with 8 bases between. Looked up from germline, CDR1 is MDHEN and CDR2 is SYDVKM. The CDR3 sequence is CASSPRGTNEKLFF. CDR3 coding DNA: TGTGCCAGCAGTCCCAGGGGAACTAATGAAAAACTGTTTTTT.

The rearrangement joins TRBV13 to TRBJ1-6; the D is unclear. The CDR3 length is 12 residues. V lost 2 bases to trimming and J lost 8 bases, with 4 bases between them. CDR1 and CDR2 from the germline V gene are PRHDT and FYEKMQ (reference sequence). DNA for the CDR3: TGTGCCAGCAGCTTACTAGATTCACCCCTCCACTTT. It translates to CASSLLDSPLHF.

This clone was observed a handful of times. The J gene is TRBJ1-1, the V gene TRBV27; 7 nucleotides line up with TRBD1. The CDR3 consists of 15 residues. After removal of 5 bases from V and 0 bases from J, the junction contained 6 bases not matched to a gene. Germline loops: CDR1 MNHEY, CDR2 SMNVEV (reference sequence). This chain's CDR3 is CASSAIQGMNTEAFF. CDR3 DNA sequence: TGTGCCAGCAGTGCGATACAGGGGATGAACACTGAAGCTTTCTTT.

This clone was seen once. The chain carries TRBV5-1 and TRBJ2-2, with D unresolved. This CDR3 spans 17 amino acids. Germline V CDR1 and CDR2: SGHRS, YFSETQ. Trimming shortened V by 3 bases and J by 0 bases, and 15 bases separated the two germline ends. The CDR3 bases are TGCGCCAGCAGCTCCAATGCGGTAGCAGCGAACACCGGGGAGCTGTTTTTT. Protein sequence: CASSSNAVAANTGELFF.

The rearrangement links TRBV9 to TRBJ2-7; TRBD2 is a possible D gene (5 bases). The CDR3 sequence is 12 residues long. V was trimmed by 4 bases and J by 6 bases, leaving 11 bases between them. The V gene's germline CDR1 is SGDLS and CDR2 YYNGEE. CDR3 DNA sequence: TGTGCCAGCAGCACCTCCGCGGGCGAGCAGTACTTC. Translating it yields CASSTSAGEQYF. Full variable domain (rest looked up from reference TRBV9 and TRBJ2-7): DSGVTQTPKHLITATGQRVTLRCSPRSGDLSVYWYQQSLDQGLQFLIQYYNGEERAKGNILERFSAQQFPDLHSELNLSSLELGDSALYFCASSTSAGEQYFGPGTRLTVT.

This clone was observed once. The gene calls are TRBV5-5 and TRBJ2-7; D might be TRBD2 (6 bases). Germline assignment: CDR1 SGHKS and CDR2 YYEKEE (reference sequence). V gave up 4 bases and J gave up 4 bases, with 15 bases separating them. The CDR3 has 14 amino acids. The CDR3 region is CASSAVTSSYEQYF. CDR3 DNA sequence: TGTGCCAGCAGCGCCGTAACTAGCAGTTACGAGCAGTACTTC.

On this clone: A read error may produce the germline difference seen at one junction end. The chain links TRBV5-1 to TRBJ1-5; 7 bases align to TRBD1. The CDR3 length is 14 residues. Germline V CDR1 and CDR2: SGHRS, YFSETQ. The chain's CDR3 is CASRLGTANQPQHF. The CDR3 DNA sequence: TGCGCCAGCAGATTGGGGACAGCCAATCAGCCCCAGCATTTT.

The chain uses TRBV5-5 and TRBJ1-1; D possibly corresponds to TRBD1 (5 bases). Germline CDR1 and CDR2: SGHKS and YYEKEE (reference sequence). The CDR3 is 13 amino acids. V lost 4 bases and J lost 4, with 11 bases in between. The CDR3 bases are TGTGCCAGCAGCCACGCGGGGGGCACTGAAGCTTTCTTT. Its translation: CASSHAGGTEAFF.

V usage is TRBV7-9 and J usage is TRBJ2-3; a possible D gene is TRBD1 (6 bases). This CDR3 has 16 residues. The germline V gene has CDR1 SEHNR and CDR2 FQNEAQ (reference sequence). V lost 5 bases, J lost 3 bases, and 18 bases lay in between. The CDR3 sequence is CASSVLTWGQTDTQYF. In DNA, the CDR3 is TGTGCCAGCAGCGTACTGACTTGGGGGCAGACAGATACGCAGTATTTT.

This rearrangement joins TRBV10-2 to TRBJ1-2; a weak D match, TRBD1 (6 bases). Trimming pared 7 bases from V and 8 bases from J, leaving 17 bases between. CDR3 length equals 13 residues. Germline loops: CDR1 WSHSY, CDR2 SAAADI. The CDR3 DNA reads TGCGCCAGCAACCTGGGGGGGGCAGGAGGCTACACCTTC. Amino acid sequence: CASNLGGAGGYTF.

The CDR3 protein is CASRNKTSGRGHEQYF. In DNA, the CDR3 is TGTGCCAGCAGAAATAAAACTAGCGGGAGAGGTCACGAGCAGTACTTC. The chain links TRBV27 to TRBJ2-7; 11 bases are a match to TRBD2. This CDR3 comprises 16 residues. Per the germline V gene, CDR1 is MNHEY and CDR2 is SMNVEV (reference sequence). The V gene end was trimmed by 6 bases and the J gene end by 5 bases; junction bases not matched to a gene: 12.

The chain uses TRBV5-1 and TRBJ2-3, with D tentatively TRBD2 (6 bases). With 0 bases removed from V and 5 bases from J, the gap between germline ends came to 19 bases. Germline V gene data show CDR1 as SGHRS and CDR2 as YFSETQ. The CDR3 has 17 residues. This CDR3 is CASSLGLGGPGVDTQYF. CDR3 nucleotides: TGCGCCAGCAGCTTGGGCCTGGGAGGCCCGGGGGTAGATACGCAGTATTTT. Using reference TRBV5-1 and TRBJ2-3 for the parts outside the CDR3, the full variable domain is KAGVTQTPRYLIKTRGQQVTLSCSPISGHRSVSWYQQTPGQGLQFLFEYFSETQRNKGNFPGRFSGRQFSNSRSEMNVSTLELGDSALYLCASSLGLGGPGVDTQYFGPGTRLTVL.